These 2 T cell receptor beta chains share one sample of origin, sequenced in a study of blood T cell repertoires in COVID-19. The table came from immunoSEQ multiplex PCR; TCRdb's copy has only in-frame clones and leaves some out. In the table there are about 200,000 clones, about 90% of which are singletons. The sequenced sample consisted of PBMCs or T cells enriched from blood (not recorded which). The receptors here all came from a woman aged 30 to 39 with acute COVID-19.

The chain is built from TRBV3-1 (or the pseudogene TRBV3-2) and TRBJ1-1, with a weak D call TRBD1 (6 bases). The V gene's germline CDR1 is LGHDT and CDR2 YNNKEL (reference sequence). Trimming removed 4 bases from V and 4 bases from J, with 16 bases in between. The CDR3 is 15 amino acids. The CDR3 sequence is CASSRENTGLTEAFF. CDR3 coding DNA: TGTGCCAGCAGCCGAGAGAACACAGGGCTCACTGAAGCTTTCTTT.

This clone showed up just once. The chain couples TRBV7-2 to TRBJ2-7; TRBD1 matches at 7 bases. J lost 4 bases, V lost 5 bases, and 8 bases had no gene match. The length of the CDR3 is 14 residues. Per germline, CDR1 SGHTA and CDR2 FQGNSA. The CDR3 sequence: CASSQPRGLYEQYF. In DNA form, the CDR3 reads TGTGCCAGCAGCCAACCCAGGGGGTTGTACGAGCAGTACTTC.